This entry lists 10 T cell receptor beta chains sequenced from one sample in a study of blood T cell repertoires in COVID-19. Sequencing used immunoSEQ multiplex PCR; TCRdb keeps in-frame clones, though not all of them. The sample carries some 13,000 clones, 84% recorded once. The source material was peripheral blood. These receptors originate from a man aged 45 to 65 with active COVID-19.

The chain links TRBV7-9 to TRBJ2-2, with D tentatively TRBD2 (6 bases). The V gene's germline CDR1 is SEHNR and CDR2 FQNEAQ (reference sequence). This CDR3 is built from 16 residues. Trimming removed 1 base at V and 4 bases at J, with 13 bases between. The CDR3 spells CASSLGLVFGTGELFF. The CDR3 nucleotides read TGTGCCAGCAGCTTAGGACTAGTTTTTGGCACCGGGGAGCTGTTTTTT.

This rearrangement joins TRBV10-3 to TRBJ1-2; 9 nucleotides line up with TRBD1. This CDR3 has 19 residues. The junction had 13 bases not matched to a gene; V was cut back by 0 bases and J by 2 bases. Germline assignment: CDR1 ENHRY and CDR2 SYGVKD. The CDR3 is CAISESTWSPGTGNYGYTF. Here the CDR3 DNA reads TGTGCCATCAGTGAGTCGACGTGGAGCCCCGGGACAGGGAACTATGGCTACACCTTC.

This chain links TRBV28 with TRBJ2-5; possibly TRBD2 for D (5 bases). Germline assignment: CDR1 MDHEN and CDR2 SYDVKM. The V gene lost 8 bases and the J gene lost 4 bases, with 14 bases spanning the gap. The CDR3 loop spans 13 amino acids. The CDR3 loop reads CASLPGVGETQYF. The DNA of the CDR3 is TGTGCCAGCCTCCCCGGGGTTGGAGAGACCCAGTACTTC.

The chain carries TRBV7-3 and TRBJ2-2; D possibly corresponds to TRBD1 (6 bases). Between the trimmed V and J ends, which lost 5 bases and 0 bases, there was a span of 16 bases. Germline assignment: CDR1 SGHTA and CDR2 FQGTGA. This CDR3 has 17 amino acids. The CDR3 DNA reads TGTGCCAGCAGCCATACCCAATGGGGGCCGAACACCGGGGAGCTGTTTTTT. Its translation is CASSHTQWGPNTGELFF. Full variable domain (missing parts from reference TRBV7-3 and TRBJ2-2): GAGVSQTPSNKVTEKGKYVELRCDPISGHTALYWYRQSLGQGPEFLIYFQGTGAADDSGLPNDRFFAVRPEGSVSTLKIQRTERGDSAVYLCASSHTQWGPNTGELFFGEGSRLTVL.

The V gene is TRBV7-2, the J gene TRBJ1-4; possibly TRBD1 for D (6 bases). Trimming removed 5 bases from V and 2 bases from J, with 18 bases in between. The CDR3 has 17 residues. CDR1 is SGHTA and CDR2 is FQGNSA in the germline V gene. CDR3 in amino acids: CASSLRGVSVTNEKLFF. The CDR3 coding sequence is TGTGCCAGCAGCCTCAGGGGTGTCTCGGTCACTAATGAAAAACTGTTTTTT.

The CDR3 bases are TGTGCCAGCAGTTTAGGGGCGGGAGGATACAATGAGCAGTTCTTC. It translates to CASSLGAGGYNEQFF. The V call is TRBV27, the J call TRBJ2-1; 8 positions agree with TRBD2. Germline V lookup: CDR1 MNHEY, CDR2 SMNVEV (reference sequence). The ends lost 2 bases at V and 4 bases at J; junction bases unmatched: 4. The CDR3 is 15 amino acids.

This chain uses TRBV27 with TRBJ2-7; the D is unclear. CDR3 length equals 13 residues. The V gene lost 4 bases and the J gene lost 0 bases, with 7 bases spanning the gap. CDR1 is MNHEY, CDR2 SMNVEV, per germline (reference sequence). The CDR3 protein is CASSSADSYEQYF. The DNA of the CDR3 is TGTGCCAGCAGTTCGGCGGACTCCTACGAGCAGTACTTC.

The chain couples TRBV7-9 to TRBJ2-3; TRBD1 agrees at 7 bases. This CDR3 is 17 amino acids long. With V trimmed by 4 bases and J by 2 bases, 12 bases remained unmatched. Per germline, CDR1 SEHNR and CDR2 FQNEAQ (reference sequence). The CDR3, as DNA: TGTGCCAGCAGCTCACAGGGGTTAGGTGTATACACAGATACGCAGTATTTT. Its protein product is CASSSQGLGVYTDTQYF.

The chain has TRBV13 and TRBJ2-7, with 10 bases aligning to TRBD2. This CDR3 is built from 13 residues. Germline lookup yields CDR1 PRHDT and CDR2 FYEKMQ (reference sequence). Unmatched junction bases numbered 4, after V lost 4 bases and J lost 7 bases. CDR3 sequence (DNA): TGTGCCAGCAGCTGGGGACTAGCGAGGGAGCAGTACTTC. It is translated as CASSWGLAREQYF.

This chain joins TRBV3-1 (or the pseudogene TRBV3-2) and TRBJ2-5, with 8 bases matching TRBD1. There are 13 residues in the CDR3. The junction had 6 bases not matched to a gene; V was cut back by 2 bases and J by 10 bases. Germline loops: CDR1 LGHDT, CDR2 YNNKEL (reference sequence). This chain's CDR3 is CASSQPTGGDQYF. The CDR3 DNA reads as TGTGCCAGCAGCCAACCCACAGGGGGTGACCAGTACTTC.